This T cell receptor (beta chain) was recovered during a study of T cells after yellow fever vaccination (dated by TCRdb to the late 2010s). With regard to the full study: The SMART-Seq v4 Ultra Low Input RNA kit was used to prepare libraries from fractions with low cell numbers. Two healthy male donors, one aged 18 to 30 and one aged 30 to 40 years, made up the cohort. To follow T-cell clones before and after both primary and booster YFV17D yellow fever vaccination, bulk TCR alpha and beta repertoires underwent longitudinal sequencing. Blood was drawn at multiple timepoints before and after primary and secondary immunization, with bulk PBMC replicates and cell subsets isolated. On the study overall, not on this receptor specifically: After the booster, most of the clones that had expanded following primary vaccination were detected again (96% of CD4 and around nine tenths of CD8), which suggests that memory was broadly maintained. A small fraction of clonotypes appeared in both the CD4 and CD8 compartments, likely as a result of convergent recombination. Because abundant contaminating clonotypes from the bulk population could be contained in FACS-sorted repertoires, computational filtering was required. Because the study included only a couple of donors, the extent to which the findings can be generalized is limited. The secondary T-cell response was found to be weaker but faster than the primary response, with a peak reached on day 5 rather than on day 15.

Reading the label with the study, this specimen's treatment or condition is: live attenuated yellow fever vaccine strain. Two biological replicates of bulk PBMCs were collected at each blood-draw timepoint. PBMCs were isolated from peripheral blood using a standard Ficoll-Paque protocol. TriZol was used to extract RNA from bulk PBMCs, from CD4 and CD8 fractions, and from dextramer-positive and dextramer-negative fractions. For sequencing, an Illumina NovaSeq 6000 was employed. TCR cDNA was made using 5'RACE template switching, a step that added a universal primer site and unique molecular identifiers. cDNA synthesis was primed from both the TCR alpha and TCR beta constant segments. Two PCR steps were used to amplify libraries, with sample barcodes and sequencing adapters being added in the second step. Sequencing of libraries was done on Illumina HiSeq 2500 (2x100 bp) or NovaSeq (2x150 bp). The study's own analysis went as follows. MIGEC handled demultiplexing of reads and collapsing into UMI consensus sequences, while MiXCR performed V(D)J alignment. Clonotypes responding to the vaccine were identified with edgeR on replicate PBMC samples, with the criteria of FDR below 0.01 and a log2 fold change above 5 up to day 15. CD4 or CD8 identity was assigned to each bulk clonotype according to whether the clonotype was present at higher abundance in the sequenced CD4 repertoire or the sequenced CD8 repertoire. TCRdb reprocessed the public reads (quality trimming at Q25 with fastp, clone calling with MiXCR) and kept in-frame beta chains. Rows matching on CDR3 protein sequence are summarized as one entry with the most common DNA and genes. None of the V and J calls come from the authors' own analysis; TCRdb made them. For this sample there are a few hundred thousand distinct CDR3 sequences; around 4.5% appear just once. Of the sample, roughly 21% falls within the top ten clones.

Cut back by 0 bases and 4 bases, the V and J ends lie 9 bases apart. From a lookup of the germline V gene (reference sequence), CDR1 and CDR2 are SEHNR and FQNEAQ. The CDR3 spans 14 residues, from the cysteine through the phenylalanine. The kept DNA is CDR3 alone, 42 bases in frame from the first base. This clonotype was counted a few times. The clone's antigen remains unknown. No much larger clone is present one base from it, and per-base qualities are unavailable. The TCR comes from a man aged 18 to 29 who received the YFV17D yellow fever vaccine. This sequence uses TRBV7-9 and TRBJ1-2; the best D guess is TRBD1, with 5 bases matching. The sequences come from PBMCs, collected 15 days after the yellow fever booster vaccination. The sequence in DNA is TGTGCCAGCAGCTTAGCGTGGGGGGGCTATGGCTACACCTTC. Its product reads: CASSLAWGGYGYTF. The CDR3, completed at both ends by the reference TRBV7-9 and TRBJ1-2 genes, gives the full variable domain DTGVSQNPRHKITKRGQNVTFRCDPISEHNRLYWYRQTLGQGPEFLTYFQNEAQLEKSRLLSDRFSAERPKGSFSTLEIQRTEQGDSAMYLCASSLAWGGYGYTFGSGTRLTVV.